This TCR beta chain was observed in a study of blood T cell repertoires in COVID-19. This clone was seen only a few times. In the original analysis: Estimation of nucleated cell counts was performed using reference gene primer amplification. Here immunoSEQ multiplex PCR was the method, and the copy in TCRdb shows in-frame clones only, minus some. The V and J calls and clone size were taken over from that table, and D and trimming were inferred from the DNA. In the table there are some 200,000 clones, 87% of which are singletons. Donors of Cohort 3 who recovered were those that had two negative PCRs, clearance, or symptom resolution. This clonotype originated in a woman aged 25 to 39 who had recovered from COVID-19. What was sequenced was PBMCs or T cells enriched from blood (not recorded which).

The CDR3, as DNA: TGTGCCAGCAGCCGGAGTAGCGGGGGGGTCGATACGCAGTATTTT. It specifies CASSRSSGGVDTQYF. This chain connects TRBV6-2 or TRBV6-3 to TRBJ2-3, with 11 bases fitting TRBD2. The CDR3 covers 15 residues. CDR1 and CDR2 from the germline V gene are MNHEY and SVGEGT. With V trimmed by 6 bases and J by 6 bases, 8 bases remained unmatched.